This TCR beta chain comes out of a study of T cell responses to AZD1222 COVID-19 vaccine. Findings and caveats of the study: Spike-wide vaccine-associated CD4 TCRs dominated at 160-218 and 743-854.

Some clones are missing from TCRdb's copy, which holds only in-frame ones; the method was immunoSEQ multiplex PCR. This sample has approximately 120,000 clones, with around nine tenths found just once. A note on this clone: Its antigen is unidentified.

V was cut by 6 bases and J by 0 bases, with 12 bases left in between. CDR1 MNHEY and CDR2 SVGAGI come from the germline V gene. This CDR3 has 15 residues. The V gene is TRBV6-5, the J gene TRBJ1-3; D is unclear. The TCR was taken from an adult in good health. The sample consisted of peripheral blood, taken on day 0 of AZD1222 vaccination. The CDR3, as DNA: TGTGCCAGCAGATTTGGGTTAAACTCTGGAAACACCATATATTTT. Translation gives CASRFGLNSGNTIYF.